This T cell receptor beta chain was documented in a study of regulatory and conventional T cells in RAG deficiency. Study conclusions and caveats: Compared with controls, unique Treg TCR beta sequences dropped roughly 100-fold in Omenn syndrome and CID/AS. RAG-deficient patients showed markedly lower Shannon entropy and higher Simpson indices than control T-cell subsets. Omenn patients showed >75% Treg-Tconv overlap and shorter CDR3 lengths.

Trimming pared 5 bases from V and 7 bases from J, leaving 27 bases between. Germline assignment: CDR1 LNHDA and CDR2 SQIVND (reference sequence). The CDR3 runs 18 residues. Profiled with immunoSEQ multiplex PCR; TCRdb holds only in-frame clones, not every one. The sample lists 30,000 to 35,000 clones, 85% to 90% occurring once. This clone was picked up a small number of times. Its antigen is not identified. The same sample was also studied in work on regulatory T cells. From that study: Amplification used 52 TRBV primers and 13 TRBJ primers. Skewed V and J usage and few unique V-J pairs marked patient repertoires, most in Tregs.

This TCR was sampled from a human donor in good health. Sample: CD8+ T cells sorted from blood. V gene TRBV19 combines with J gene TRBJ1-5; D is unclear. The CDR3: CASSSSAGRGSLPQPQHF. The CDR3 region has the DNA TGTGCCAGTAGTTCTTCCGCAGGACGGGGTTCACTTCCACAGCCCCAGCATTTT. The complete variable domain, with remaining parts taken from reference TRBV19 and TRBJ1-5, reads DGGITQSPKYLFRKEGQNVTLSCEQNLNHDAMYWYRQDPGQGLRLIYYSQIVNDFQKGDIAEGYSVSREKKESFPLTVTSAQKNPTAFYLCASSSSAGRGSLPQPQHFGDGTRLSIL.